A selection of T cell receptor beta chains follows, all from one sample in a study of T cell repertoires in ileal Crohn's disease. The table came from immunoSEQ multiplex PCR; TCRdb's copy has only in-frame clones and leaves some out. The data hold about 8,000 clones, with 85% observed a single time. The sample consisted of ileal tissue. All receptors derive from an adult with Crohn's disease. CDR3s include the opening cysteine and the closing phenylalanine or tryptophan.

v_call	j_call	cdr3_aa
TRBV18	TRBJ2-5	CASSSNGGQETQYF
TRBV5-1	TRBJ1-1	CASSLAHYTEAFF
TRBV9	TRBJ1-2	CASSFTRGYGYTF
TRBV5-1	TRBJ2-1	CASSWAGEPVNEQFF
TRBV2	TRBJ1-5	CASGPRARGNQPQHF
TRBV11-2	TRBJ2-7	CASSPRLAGGEQYF
TRBV29-1	TRBJ1-2	CSTWDRGNNYGYTF
TRBV2	TRBJ1-2	CASSERVNYGYTF
TRBV14	TRBJ2-7	CASSQTGNYEQYF
TRBV29-1	TRBJ1-2	CSVGTNRGLSYGYTF
TRBV6-5	TRBJ2-1	CASSYRGGLAYNEQFF
TRBV27	TRBJ1-2	CASRSRQGDYYGYTF
TRBV28	TRBJ1-1	CASSRQAEAFF
TRBV6-1	TRBJ2-7	CASSHEHEQYF
TRBV9	TRBJ2-1	CASSVIGGSEQFF
TRBV5-4	TRBJ2-1	CASSSKTSTYNEQFF
TRBV28	TRBJ1-2	CASSPVDRGVNYGYTF
TRBV18	TRBJ2-5	CASSRVGSQETQYF
TRBV18	TRBJ1-1	CASSPGQAVRRGTEAFF
TRBV15	TRBJ1-1	CATSARQGDTEAFF
TRBV6-5	TRBJ2-7	CASSPSHREQYF
TRBV19	TRBJ2-7	CASTPTGGIYEQYF